Included here is one TCR beta chain sequence, with context. This clone was seen only once. Its antigen is currently not known. Base qualities are not at hand, and no much larger clone is one base apart. This same CDR3 is encoded by further DNA sequences in the sample. V is cut back by 1 base and J by 7 bases, with 7 bases in the junction unmatched. The germline V gene sets CDR1 to LGHNA and CDR2 to YNFKEQ. The CDR3 sequence holds 15 residues, the cysteine and phenylalanine included. CDR3 DNA is the only sequence kept; it has 45 bases, read in frame from the first base. TCR CDR3 regions were amplified from genomic DNA by multiplex PCR using the deep immunoSEQ assay. Extracted genomic DNA from each cell subset was spread evenly across all wells of several immunoSEQ 96-well plates, with each plate serving as a replicate. For sorted subsets, about 200 ng genomic DNA, equal to approximately 30,000 T cell genomes, was loaded into each replicate PCR. The purified libraries were quantified using a Qubit 3.0 fluorometer, sized with a Bioanalyzer 2100, and then quantified again using the KAPA Library Quantification kit. Each immunoSEQ 96-well plate was sequenced on its own single-read 150-cycle Illumina NextSeq 550 flow cell. Processing in the source paper ran as follows. Because only junctional sequences without quality scores were contained in the immunoSEQ output, filtering matching that applied to full-length reads could not be performed. Sequences were annotated with PyIR, a Python wrapper for IgBLAST v1.9, using IMGT germline references to assign V/J genes and CDR3. Reads with weak V/J assignments (E-value above 1e-6), missing CDR3, stop codons, out-of-frame junctions, or ambiguous translated residues were removed. A V3J clonotype was defined by an identical inferred V gene, J gene, and CDR3 amino acid sequence. The percentage overlap between two repertoires was calculated by dividing the number of shared unique clonotypes by the size of the smaller repertoire. Richness of each repertoire was evaluated using RTK rarefaction, the Chao1 estimator, and Recon v2.1 estimates of unobserved clonotypes. Generation probabilities were computed with OLGA for all TCRbeta clonotypes obtained by the gDNA method from several donors. Drawn from immuneACCESS, this table holds only the in-frame rearrangements with V and J called that TCRdb kept. Clones are partly lost; checked studies trace under half to an unresolved V gene and leave the rest unexplained. From that table come the V and J calls and clone size; the DNA was used to work out D and trimming. In all, the sample holds around 550,000 clones, and 90% to 95% of those were seen once. Of the sample, over 0.095% is held by the ten largest clones.

The entry originates in a study of shared clonotypes between healthy human individuals (dated by TCRdb to the early 2020s). Regarding the complete study: The cohort included three men and a couple of women between 18 and 49 years of age. Per donor, three plates each were used for CD4 naive and CD4 memory, two for CD8 naive, and one for CD8 memory. To estimate repertoire size and how much clonotypes are shared between individuals, the study performed deep sequencing of blood TCR repertoires from roughly five healthy adults. Libraries were prepared and TCR repertoires were sequenced by different laboratories using diverse techniques, in order to increase sequencing depth and limit assay-specific biases. Between about 0.94 and 10 billion PBMCs per donor were obtained by leukapheresis.

The research as a whole found: Estimated clonotype richness was generally larger for naive than for memory subsets. Pairwise subsampling led to the expectation that sequencing depth would affect the degree of clonotype sharing among donors. When several donors were compared, the shared fraction of clonotypes was about 5.5% for naive CD4, about 4% for naive CD8, more than 2% for memory CD4, and 0.4% for memory CD8. Compared with non-shared clonotypes, clonotypes shared by all four sorted-subset donors had higher generation probabilities. Even with the large sequencing depth, rarefaction of the sorted-subset datasets indicated that sequencing was incomplete. Sampling was restricted to blood, and TCR repertoires in tissues likely differ from the TCR repertoires found in blood. The genetic and exposure-history diversity represented was limited by the small number of donors.

For the CD8 naive samples, CD45RO-negative cells were positively selected for CCR7, yielding a CD45RA+CCR7+ population from which TemRA cells were excluded. Healthy HIV-negative adults with no recently reported acute infections or vaccinations were included as donors. Every donor was a Caucasian adult living in Nashville, Tennessee, USA. After blood collection by leukapheresis, PBMCs were isolated using Ficoll-Histopaque density gradient centrifugation and then cryopreserved in the vapor phase of liquid nitrogen. Purity and quantity of every magnetically sorted T cell population were checked by analytical flow cytometry. Each sorted fraction had its genomic DNA isolated and then quantified by UV absorbance on a Nanodrop 2000c.

The chain is encoded by TRBV4-2 joined to TRBJ2-7, and 10 junctional nucleotides match TRBD2. The sequencing input was naive CD8+ T cells sorted from blood. The cell subset or site label for this specimen denotes: CD45RA+CCR7+. The TCR was taken from a woman aged 25 to 45 in good health. The CDR3 corresponds to CASSQGLAGRWEQYF. The DNA sequence follows: TGTGCCAGCAGCCAAGGACTAGCGGGCAGGTGGGAGCAGTACTTC.